The 8 T cell receptor beta chains below come from one sample, sequenced in a study of quantifying T cell responses using KT2 cells. Looking at the study overall: TCR alpha and beta constant-region primers primed reverse transcription of RNA.

The cDNA 3' end received a ligated oligonucleotide with a UMI. The first PCR ran 4 to 5 cycles with an equimolar RC1.1 and RC1.2 beta primer mix. Each CDR3 protein gets one entry after TCRdb re-called the UMI-ligation and nested PCR reads with MiXCR. The table has tens of thousands of distinct CDR3 sequences, 7.3% seen once. The sample was PBMCs spiked with cells of the T cell clone KT2. The receptors come from a human donor.

This chain links TRBV5-6 with TRBJ2-2, with D maybe TRBD2 (5 bases). The CDR3 sequence is 14 residues long. CDR1 is SGHDT and CDR2 is YYEEEE in the germline V gene. Trimming removed 5 bases from V and 2 bases from J, with 10 bases in between. CDR3: CASRDGVNTGELFF. CDR3 nucleotides: TGTGCCAGCAGAGACGGGGTAAACACCGGGGAGCTGTTTTTT.

This clonotype was seen only once. The V call is TRBV15, the J call TRBJ1-5; 7 bases line up with TRBD1. V shed 3 bases and J 2 bases; nucleotides not matched to a gene: 7. In germline, CDR1 is LNHNV, CDR2 YYDKDF (reference sequence). There are 16 residues in the CDR3. The CDR3 nucleotides are TGTGCCACCAGCAGCCAAACAGGGGATGGCAATCAGCCCCAGCATTTT. Translation gives CATSSQTGDGNQPQHF.

This clonotype has at least ten counts. The chain joins TRBV10-3 to TRBJ2-3; the D gene is possibly TRBD2 (5 bases). CDR1 is ENHRY, CDR2 SYGVKD, per germline. The CDR3 has 14 amino acids. V was clipped by 6 bases and J by 6 bases, with 16 bases between them. CDR3 sequence (DNA): TGTGCCATCAGACCGGGATCATCTGCGGATACGCAGTATTTT. Amino acids: CAIRPGSSADTQYF.

At least ten counts were recorded for this clonotype. The chain employs TRBV6-2 or TRBV6-3 and TRBJ2-7; 12 bases are a match to TRBD2. The CDR3 consists of 16 residues. V shed 5 bases, J shed 3 bases, and the junction held 8 bases outside the gene matches. Per the germline V gene, CDR1 is MNHEY and CDR2 is SVGEGT. Here the CDR3 reads CASSTRTSGAGYEQYF. DNA for the CDR3: TGTGCCAGCAGTACCAGGACTAGCGGGGCCGGCTACGAGCAGTACTTC.

V and J are TRBV27 and TRBJ2-1, with D possibly matching TRBD2 (6 bases). The V and J ends lost 3 bases and 8 bases respectively, with 17 bases between them. The V gene's germline CDR1 is MNHEY and CDR2 SMNVEV (reference sequence). This CDR3 region has 15 residues. CDR3 bases: TGTGCCAGCAGTTTGTCAGGAGGGATTGGGGATGAGCAGTTCTTC. This gives the protein CASSLSGGIGDEQFF.

This chain joins TRBV6-5 and TRBJ2-5; 12 bases agree with TRBD2. The ends lost 0 bases at V and 6 bases at J; junction bases unmatched: 5. The CDR3 is made up of 16 amino acids. Germline values: CDR1 MNHEY, CDR2 SVGAGI. CDR3 in DNA: TGTGCCAGCAGTTACTCGAATCTAGCGGGAGGGAAGACCCAGTACTTC. Translated, it gives CASSYSNLAGGKTQYF.

The chain has TRBV25-1 and TRBJ2-2, with D possibly being TRBD1 or TRBD2 (6 bases each). The CDR3 sequence is 17 residues long. The germline V and J ends were trimmed by 2 bases and 4 bases, with 17 bases remaining between them. Per the germline V gene, CDR1 is MGHDK and CDR2 is SYGVNS. Written as DNA, the CDR3 is TGTGCCAGCAGTGAAATGTATCTCCGGGGGCGCACCGGGGAGCTGTTTTTT. Amino acids: CASSEMYLRGRTGELFF.

This clonotype was detected ten times or more. For the CDR3, the DNA is TGTGCCAGCAGGCGTCAATGGACTGAAGCTTTCTTT. Amino acids: CASRRQWTEAFF. The chain uses TRBV7-9 and TRBJ1-1; D is ambiguous. Looked up from germline, CDR1 is SEHNR and CDR2 is FQNEAQ (reference sequence). CDR3 length equals 12 residues. V gave up 6 bases and J gave up 5 bases, with 10 bases separating them.